This T cell receptor beta chain was sequenced in a study of CD8 T cells in ankylosing spondylitis. Study-wide results and caveats: A motif of 7 to 9 highly homologous TCR beta variants was seen as apparently characteristic of ankylosing spondylitis blood. Clones tied to disease were said to be significantly enriched in matched ankylosing spondylitis synovial fluid.

TCRdb analysed the 5' RACE reads with MiXCR anew, one entry per CDR3 protein. The sample contains 700,000 to 1,000,000 distinct CDR3 sequences, approximately 12% of which appear only once. This clonotype has only a few counts. Its antigen is unknown. Germline V gives CDR1 SGHTA, CDR2 FQGNSA. The V gene end was trimmed by 3 bases and the J gene end by 8 bases; junction bases not matched to a gene: 10. The CDR3 is 15 amino acids. The specimen sequenced was blood, either unsorted or a sorted T cell fraction (not recorded which). The chain joins TRBV7-2 to TRBJ2-4; 7 nucleotides agree with TRBD1. This receptor was obtained from a male donor with ankylosing spondylitis. In DNA form, the CDR3 reads TGTGCCAGCAGCTTGACGACAGGGCCATGGGACATTCAGTACTTC. Translated, it gives CASSLTTGPWDIQYF.